These 9 T cell receptor beta chains were all obtained from the same sample, sequenced in a study of blood T cell repertoires in COVID-19. Assay used: immunoSEQ multiplex PCR; TCRdb lists only in-frame clones, some missing. Among 120,000 to 150,000 clones listed, about 88% were seen once. Material: peripheral blood. These receptors all stem from a human donor in a cohort sampled during active COVID-19.

The J gene is TRBJ2-5, the V gene TRBV5-1; 9 bases agree with TRBD2. V lost 2 bases, J lost 2 bases, and 4 bases stayed unmatched. Germline CDR1 reads SGHRS; CDR2 reads YFSETQ. The CDR3 runs 15 residues. The CDR3 loop reads CASSLQTSGQETQYF. The DNA for the CDR3 is TGCGCCAGCAGCTTACAAACTAGCGGGCAAGAGACCCAGTACTTC. Based on the CDR3 plus reference TRBV5-1 and TRBJ2-5, the full variable domain is KAGVTQTPRYLIKTRGQQVTLSCSPISGHRSVSWYQQTPGQGLQFLFEYFSETQRNKGNFPGRFSGRQFSNSRSEMNVSTLELGDSALYLCASSLQTSGQETQYFGPGTRLLVL.

This chain links TRBV12-5 with TRBJ2-2; D is undetermined. From germline, CDR1 is LGHNT and CDR2 FRNRAP. Trimming shortened V by 4 bases and J by 0 bases, and 6 bases separated the two germline ends. The CDR3 has 14 residues. CDR3 sequence (DNA): TGTGCTAGTGGTTCTTCAGCGAACACCGGGGAGCTGTTTTTT. Encoded protein: CASGSSANTGELFF.

The rearrangement uses TRBV7-3 and TRBJ2-1, with 11 bases fitting TRBD2. After removal of 5 bases from V and 9 bases from J, the junction contained 9 bases not matched to a gene. This CDR3 comprises 15 residues. In germline, CDR1 is SGHTA, CDR2 FQGTGA. CDR3 residues: CASSTLAGVSGEQFF. CDR3 in DNA: TGTGCCAGCAGCACACTAGCGGGAGTTAGCGGTGAGCAGTTCTTC.

This clone has just a few counts. V usage is TRBV5-6 and J usage is TRBJ1-1, with 8 positions matching TRBD1. V trimming: 5 bases; J trimming: 5 bases; junction bases outside the gene matches: 8. From germline, CDR1 is SGHDT and CDR2 YYEEEE. There are 14 residues in the CDR3. CDR3 loop: CASRKTGAGTEAFF. As DNA, the CDR3 is TGTGCCAGCAGAAAGACAGGGGCAGGAACTGAAGCTTTCTTT.

This clone appeared a single time. The chain links TRBV14 to TRBJ2-3; perhaps TRBD2 as D (6 bases). Per the germline V gene, CDR1 is SGHDN and CDR2 is FVKESK. Between the trimmed V and J ends, which lost 0 bases and 1 base, there was a span of 14 bases. This CDR3 is 17 amino acids long. The CDR3 spells CASSQDWQRRGTDTQYF. The CDR3 nucleotides read TGTGCCAGCAGCCAAGATTGGCAAAGGAGGGGCACAGATACGCAGTATTTT.

This clone was picked up a small number of times. The chain employs TRBV19 and TRBJ1-1; the match to TRBD1 covers 9 bases. V was clipped by 6 bases and J by 1 base; unmatched bases: 9. Germline V gene lookup returns CDR1 LNHDA and CDR2 SQIVND (reference sequence). The CDR3 length is 16 residues. The CDR3 DNA is TGTGCCAGTAGCAATTACAGGGGGCAAGGGAACACTGAAGCTTTCTTT. Its protein is CASSNYRGQGNTEAFF.

The gene calls are TRBV9 and TRBJ2-2; D possibly corresponds to TRBD1 (6 bases). V was trimmed by 0 bases and J by 4 bases, leaving 13 bases between them. Germline V gives CDR1 SGDLS, CDR2 YYNGEE. CDR3 size: 16 residues. The CDR3 loop is CASSVATGPSTGELFF. The CDR3 bases are TGTGCCAGCAGCGTAGCTACAGGGCCCAGCACCGGGGAGCTGTTTTTT.

This chain joins TRBV7-2 and TRBJ1-1; D gene unclear. This CDR3 is built from 15 residues. Germline values: CDR1 SGHTA, CDR2 FQGNSA. The V and J ends lost 3 bases and 10 bases respectively, with 21 bases between them. The CDR3 sequence: CASSLVVVDGSVAFF. CDR3 nucleotide sequence: TGTGCCAGCAGCTTGGTTGTGGTTGACGGGTCGGTAGCTTTCTTT.

The chain uses TRBV7-6 and TRBJ2-5; 11 nucleotides align to TRBD2. In germline, CDR1 is SGHVS, CDR2 FNYEAQ. V trimming: 5 bases; J trimming: 5 bases; junction bases outside the gene matches: 7. The CDR3 sequence is 15 residues long. CDR3 loop: CASSITSGRGETQYF. For the CDR3, the DNA is TGTGCCAGCAGCATTACTAGCGGGAGAGGGGAGACCCAGTACTTC.